This T cell receptor (beta chain) derives from a study of blood T cell repertoires in COVID-19. Study background: T cells, B-cell-depleted T cells, or PBMCs supplied cDNA or gDNA.

CDR3 length: 17 residues. Source study methods: Scientists estimated how many nucleated cells there were by amplifying reference gene primers. Produced via immunoSEQ multiplex PCR; TCRdb's table is partial and in-frame only. That table is the source of V, J and clone size, and D and trimming were worked out from the DNA. Among a few hundred thousand clones listed, roughly 85% were seen once. Membership in each cohort depended on participant-reported clinical history. Symptom resolution, clearance, or two negative PCRs marked donors in Cohort 3 as recovered. This receptor was identified in a woman between 45 and 65 years old who had recovered from COVID-19. The rearrangement joins TRBV21-1 to TRBJ2-7; TRBD2, as called in the table, went unchecked against the DNA. TRBV21-1 is reported as a pseudogene. Sequences were obtained from PBMCs or T cells enriched from blood (not recorded which). CDR3 bases: TGTGCCAGCAGCAAAGTGACTAGCGCGTCGATCTCCTACGAGCAGTACTTC. This translates into CASSKVTSASISYEQYF.